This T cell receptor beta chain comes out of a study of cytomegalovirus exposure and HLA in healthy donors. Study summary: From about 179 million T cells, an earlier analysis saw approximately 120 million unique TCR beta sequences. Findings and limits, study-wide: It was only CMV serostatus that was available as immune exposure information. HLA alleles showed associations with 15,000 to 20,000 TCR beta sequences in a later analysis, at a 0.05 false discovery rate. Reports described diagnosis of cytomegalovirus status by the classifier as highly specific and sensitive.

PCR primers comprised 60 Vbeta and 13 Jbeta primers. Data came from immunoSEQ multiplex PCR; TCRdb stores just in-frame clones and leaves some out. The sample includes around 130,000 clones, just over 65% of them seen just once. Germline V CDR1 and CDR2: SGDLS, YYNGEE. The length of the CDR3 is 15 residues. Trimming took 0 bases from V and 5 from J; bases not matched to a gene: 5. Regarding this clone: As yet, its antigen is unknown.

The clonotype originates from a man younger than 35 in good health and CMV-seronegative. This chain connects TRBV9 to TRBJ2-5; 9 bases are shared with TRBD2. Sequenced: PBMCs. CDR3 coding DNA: TGTGCCAGCAGCGTAGGACTAGCGGTCCCGGAGACCCAGTACTTC. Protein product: CASSVGLAVPETQYF.